This TCR beta chain was captured in a study of CD8 T cells in Susac syndrome. The CDR3 sequence is 14 residues long. The V end lost 0 bases, the J end lost 9 bases, and 13 bases lay between the germline ends. Germline V gives CDR1 SGDLS, CDR2 YYNGEE. Concerning this clonotype: The antigen remains undetermined.

Study outcomes and limitations: Individuals included in the TCR sequencing and HLA analysis were acknowledged by the study to be relatively few in number.

RNA was extracted with the RNeasy kit, and a quantity of about 0.5 to 1 ug was reverse transcribed using random hexamers. Via MiXCR, TCRdb re-called the immunoSEQ multiplex PCR reads, giving one row per CDR3 protein. The table includes 300,000 or so distinct CDR3 sequences, approximately 90% detected once. CD8+ and CD4+ T cells circulating in blood were sequenced for TCR beta. The multiple sclerosis control group consisted of treatment-naive patients whose relapsing-remitting disease, which was either stable or active, fulfilled revised McDonald criteria. FACS enriched CD8+ TEMRA cells, while bulk CD8+ and CD4+ were negatively isolated.

Material for sequencing was CD4+ T cells from PBMCs. The chain has TRBV9 and TRBJ2-1, with D perhaps given as TRBD1 or TRBD2 (5 bases each). The clonotype was recovered from a human donor with multiple sclerosis. This CDR3 reads CASSVELGTVEQFF. DNA for the CDR3: TGTGCCAGCAGCGTAGAGCTGGGGACCGTTGAGCAGTTCTTC. The full variable domain, completed using reference TRBV9 and TRBJ2-1, is DSGVTQTPKHLITATGQRVTLRCSPRSGDLSVYWYQQSLDQGLQFLIQYYNGEERAKGNILERFSAQQFPDLHSELNLSSLELGDSALYFCASSVELGTVEQFFGPGTRLTVL.